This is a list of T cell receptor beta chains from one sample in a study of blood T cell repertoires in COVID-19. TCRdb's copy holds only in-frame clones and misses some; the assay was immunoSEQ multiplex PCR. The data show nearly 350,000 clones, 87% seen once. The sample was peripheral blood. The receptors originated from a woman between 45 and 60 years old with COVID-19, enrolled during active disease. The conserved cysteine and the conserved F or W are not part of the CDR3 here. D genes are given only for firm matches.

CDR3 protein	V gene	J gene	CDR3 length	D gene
ASSFARGQETQY	TRBV27	TRBJ2-5	12	-
ASSEDIYSNQPQH	TRBV2	TRBJ1-5	13	-
ASRRQGVTEAF	TRBV6-5	TRBJ1-1	11	-
ASSQGQMSGNSPLH	TRBV4-1	TRBJ1-6	14	-
ASSFRDREGQPQH	TRBV3-1/TRBV3-2	TRBJ1-5	13	TRBD1
ASSPTGRETQY	TRBV19	TRBJ2-5	11	-
ASTPQGINTEAF	TRBV2	TRBJ1-1	12	-
SVTTVEAF	TRBV29-1	TRBJ1-1	8	-
ASSYGLAGGGEQF	TRBV27	TRBJ2-1	13	TRBD2
ASSVGGGMNTEAF	TRBV9	TRBJ1-1	13	-
ASSPGQKNTDTQY	TRBV18	TRBJ2-3	13	TRBD1
ASSVGGRFSSYEQY	TRBV9	TRBJ2-7	14	-
ASSLKGEWSYEQY	TRBV27	TRBJ2-7	13	-
AWSPTGTSYGYT	TRBV30	TRBJ1-2	12	TRBD1
ASTPGSDGSWTYEQY	TRBV2	TRBJ2-7	15	-
ASSYEIREKLF	TRBV6-5	TRBJ1-4	11	-
ASRQGYEQY	TRBV19	TRBJ2-7	9	-
ASSQSLYRATEAF	TRBV7-8	TRBJ1-1	13	-
ASSPRQGSTNEKLF	TRBV11-2	TRBJ1-4	14	TRBD1
ASSVMRSREQPQH	TRBV2	TRBJ1-5	13	-
ATCPTGGTLGTEAF	TRBV19	TRBJ1-1	14	-
ATSRDGRTEAF	TRBV15	TRBJ1-1	11	-
ASSQFRWDSTIGDTGELF	TRBV3-1/TRBV3-2	TRBJ2-2	18	TRBD1
AWSKGTNTEAF	TRBV30	TRBJ1-1	11	-
ASSLLGATEAF	TRBV5-6	TRBJ1-1	11	-
ASSPHSQGIEQF	TRBV7-3	TRBJ2-1	12	-
ASSLDGGYYEQY	TRBV7-2	TRBJ2-7	12	-
ASNDPGGTQY	TRBV19	TRBJ2-5	10	-
AWSDGGLSQYETQY	TRBV30	TRBJ2-5	14	-
ASSGQGVRDTQY	TRBV2	TRBJ2-3	12	TRBD1
ASSPGQGPANEQY	TRBV7-9	TRBJ2-7	13	TRBD1
ASSLLRTGGYEQY	TRBV5-1	TRBJ2-7	13	TRBD1
ASSFRGSSNQPQH	TRBV11-2	TRBJ1-5	13	-
ASSLTTGPTYEQY	TRBV18	TRBJ2-7	13	-
ASSLDRGHTEAF	TRBV5-1	TRBJ1-1	12	TRBD1
IGGRGPYEQY	TRBV30	TRBJ2-7	10	TRBD1
ASSPPGLAYEQY	TRBV18	TRBJ2-7	12	-
ASSLGQGVGWTGYT	TRBV27	TRBJ1-2	14	TRBD1
ASRQPSRGSYGYT	TRBV5-1	TRBJ1-2	13	-
ASLSGTSYEQY	TRBV6-5	TRBJ2-7	11	TRBD2
ASSPERGSYNEQF	TRBV7-9	TRBJ2-1	13	TRBD2
ASSRDRGRSGETQY	TRBV9	TRBJ2-5	14	TRBD1
ASSLNYEQY	TRBV6-5	TRBJ2-7	9	-
ASSVDGGRNYGYT	TRBV9	TRBJ1-2	13	-
ASQDSYSNQPQH	TRBV2	TRBJ1-5	12	-
ASSQASYEQY	TRBV6-5	TRBJ2-7	10	-
ASSLGILAGVRYNEQF	TRBV11-3	TRBJ2-1	16	TRBD2
ASSLTGMAYGYT	TRBV11-2	TRBJ1-2	12	-
ASSLRDRSFYGYT	TRBV7-9	TRBJ1-2	13	TRBD1
ASTLAGVTEAF	TRBV19	TRBJ1-1	11	-
AWKASAVGYGYT	TRBV30	TRBJ1-2	12	-
ASSLPGLAGGNEQF	TRBV5-1	TRBJ2-1	14	TRBD2
ATSDFDRDQETQY	TRBV24-1	TRBJ2-5	13	TRBD1
ASSALVSNEQY	TRBV5-4	TRBJ2-7	11	-